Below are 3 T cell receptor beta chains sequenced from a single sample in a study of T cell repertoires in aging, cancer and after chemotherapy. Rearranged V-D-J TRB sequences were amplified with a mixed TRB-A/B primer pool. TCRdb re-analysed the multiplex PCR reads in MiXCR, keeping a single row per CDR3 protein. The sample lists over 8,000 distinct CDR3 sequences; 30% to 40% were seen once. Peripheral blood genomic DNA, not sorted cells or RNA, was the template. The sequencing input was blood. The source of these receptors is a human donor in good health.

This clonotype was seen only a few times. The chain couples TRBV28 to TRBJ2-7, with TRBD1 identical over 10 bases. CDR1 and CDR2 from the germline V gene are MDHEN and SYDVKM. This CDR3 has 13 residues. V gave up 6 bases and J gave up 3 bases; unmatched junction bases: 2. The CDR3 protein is CASRDRGFYEQYV. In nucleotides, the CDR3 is TGTGCCAGCAGGGACAGGGGGTTCTACGAGCAGTACGTC.

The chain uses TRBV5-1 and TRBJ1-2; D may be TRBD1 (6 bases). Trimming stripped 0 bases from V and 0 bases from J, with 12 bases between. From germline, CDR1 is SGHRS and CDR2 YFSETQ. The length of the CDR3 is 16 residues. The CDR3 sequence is CASSLGRDNANYGYTF. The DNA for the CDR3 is TGCGCCAGCAGCTTGGGCAGGGACAACGCTAACTATGGCTACACCTTC.

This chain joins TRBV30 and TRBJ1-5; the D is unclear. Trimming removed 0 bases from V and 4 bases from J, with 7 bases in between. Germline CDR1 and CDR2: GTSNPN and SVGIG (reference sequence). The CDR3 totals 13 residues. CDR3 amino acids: CAWSVFGNQPQHF. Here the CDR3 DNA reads TGTGCCTGGAGTGTATTTGGGAATCAGCCCCAGCATTTT.